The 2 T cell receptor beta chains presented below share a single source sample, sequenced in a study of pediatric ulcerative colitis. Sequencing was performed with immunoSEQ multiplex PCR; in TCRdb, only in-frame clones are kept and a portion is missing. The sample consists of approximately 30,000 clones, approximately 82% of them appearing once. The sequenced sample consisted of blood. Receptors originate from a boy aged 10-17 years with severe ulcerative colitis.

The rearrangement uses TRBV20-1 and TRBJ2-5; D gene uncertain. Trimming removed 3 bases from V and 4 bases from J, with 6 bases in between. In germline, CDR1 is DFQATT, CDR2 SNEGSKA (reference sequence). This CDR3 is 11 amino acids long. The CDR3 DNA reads TGCAGTGCTAGCTTAATAGAGACCCAGTACTTC. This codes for CSASLIETQYF.

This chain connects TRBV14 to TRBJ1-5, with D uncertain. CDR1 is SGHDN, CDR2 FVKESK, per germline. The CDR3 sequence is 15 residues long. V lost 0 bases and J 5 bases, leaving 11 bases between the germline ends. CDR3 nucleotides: TGTGCCAGCAGCCAAGATGGGAGTTGGCATCAGCCCCAGCATTTT. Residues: CASSQDGSWHQPQHF.